This TCR beta chain was captured by sequencing in a study of T cells in Graves' hyperthyroidism and ophthalmopathy. Orbital computed tomography and thyroid ultrasound, together with serum TRAb and thyroxine and clinical symptoms, were used for diagnoses. Study-wide findings and caveats: Most clonotypes expanded in thyroid above 0.001 were likewise present in blood. Patients with ophthalmopathy were separated from those with stable hyperthyroidism by a 13 V-J model. Ophthalmopathy was model-predicted a median approximately 6.9 months pre-onset.

CDR1 is SGHTA, CDR2 FQGTGA, per germline. Trimming removed 2 bases at V and 4 bases at J, with 11 bases between. CDR3 length: 15 residues. Amplification of TCR beta CDR3 regions used RNA as the template. An initial round of RT-PCR targeting the TCR CDR3 relied on the HTBI primer set. TCRdb re-analysed the multiplex PCR reads in MiXCR, keeping a single row per CDR3 protein. In the table there are roughly 580,000 distinct CDR3 sequences, more than 45% of which are singletons. This clonotype was counted between two and nine times. Its antigen is unknown. This receptor was identified in a woman aged 18-30 years with Graves' hyperthyroidism. The chain combines TRBV7-3 with TRBJ2-2, with D maybe TRBD2 (5 bases). Input material: peripheral blood or thyroid tissue (not recorded which). This chain's CDR3 is CASSLWESPTGELFF. In DNA form, the CDR3 reads TGTGCCAGCAGCTTATGGGAGTCACCCACCGGGGAGCTGTTTTTT.